This paragraph covers one T cell receptor (beta chain) sequence. In the original analysis: Cell counts per sample came from amplifying reference gene primers. Only in-frame clones appear in the TCRdb table, and some are missing; sequencing was by immunoSEQ multiplex PCR. That table is the source of V, J and clone size, and D and trimming were worked out from the DNA. The repertoire consists of tens of thousands of clones, with about 83% occurring once and the leading ten covering roughly 5.6%. This CDR3 contains 14 residues. Looked up from germline, CDR1 is MNHEY and CDR2 is SMNVEV (reference sequence). V lost 6 bases, J lost 7 bases, and 4 bases stayed unmatched. This entry comes from a study of blood T cell repertoires in COVID-19. Study context: Samples came from the United States, Italy and Spain, spanning acute and convalescent COVID-19. PBMCs, B-cell-depleted T cells, or T cells were the source of the cDNA or gDNA that made up the material.

Sequenced: peripheral blood. The rearrangement links TRBV27 to TRBJ1-6, with TRBD1 matching over 9 bases. The sequence was obtained from a man aged 50-60 years with active COVID-19. As DNA, the CDR3 is TGTGCCAGCAGGACCGGGACAGGGAATTCACCCCTCCACTTT. This codes for CASRTGTGNSPLHF.